The 17 T cell receptor beta chains given below trace back to one sample, sequenced in a study of blood T cell repertoires in COVID-19. Produced via immunoSEQ multiplex PCR; TCRdb's table is partial and in-frame only. The table records some 300,000 clones, approximately 90% of them present only once. What was sequenced was PBMCs or T cells enriched from blood (not recorded which). Receptor source: an older woman in a cohort exposed to, infected with or recovered from COVID-19 (not recorded which).

This chain links TRBV29-1 with TRBJ2-5; possibly TRBD2 for D (6 bases). This CDR3 region has 14 residues. CDR1 is SQVTM and CDR2 is ANQGSEA in the germline V gene. V lost 5 bases and J 2 bases, leaving 15 bases between the germline ends. Here the CDR3 reads CSVRRRELQETQYF. The CDR3 region has the DNA TGCAGCGTTAGGAGGAGGGAGCTTCAAGAGACCCAGTACTTC.

J is TRBJ1-5 and V is TRBV2; tentatively, D is TRBD1 (5 bases). This CDR3 has 17 residues. Germline V CDR1 and CDR2: SNHLY, FYNNEI. V gave up 7 bases and J gave up 2 bases, with 21 bases separating them. This chain's CDR3 is CASKGTGGVEGNQPQHF. CDR3 nucleotides: TGTGCCAGCAAAGGGACCGGAGGGGTCGAGGGCAATCAGCCCCAGCATTTT.

V and J are TRBV7-3 and TRBJ2-2, with 7 bases that match TRBD2. There are 19 residues in the CDR3. Germline values: CDR1 SGHTA, CDR2 FQGTGA. The V and J ends lost 5 bases and 4 bases, in that order; junction bases with no gene match: 19. Here the CDR3 reads CASSLPRTRLETGTGELFF. The DNA for the CDR3 is TGTGCCAGCAGCCTACCCCGGACTAGACTTGAGACGGGCACCGGGGAGCTGTTTTTT.

V gene TRBV7-9 combines with J gene TRBJ2-3; D unresolved. The V gene lost 3 bases and the J gene lost 2 bases, with 3 bases spanning the gap. Germline CDR1 SEHNR, CDR2 FQNEAQ (reference sequence). This CDR3 spans 12 amino acids. The CDR3 here is CASSFSTDTQYF. CDR3 DNA: TGTGCCAGCAGCTTCTCCACAGATACGCAGTATTTT. The full variable domain, rest sourced from reference TRBV7-9 and TRBJ2-3, is DTGVSQNPRHKITKRGQNVTFRCDPISEHNRLYWYRQTLGQGPEFLTYFQNEAQLEKSRLLSDRFSAERPKGSFSTLEIQRTEQGDSAMYLCASSFSTDTQYFGPGTRLTVL.

This chain joins TRBV15 and TRBJ1-2; TRBD1 is a possible D gene (5 bases). The CDR3 covers 18 residues. Between the trimmed V and J ends, which lost 3 bases and 0 bases, there was a span of 20 bases. The germline V gene encodes CDR1 LNHNV and CDR2 YYDKDF (reference sequence). The CDR3 region is CATSSGYRSSTTNYGYTF. The CDR3 bases are TGTGCCACCAGCAGCGGGTACAGGAGTAGTACGACTAACTATGGCTACACCTTC.

The chain links TRBV21-1 to TRBJ1-2. TRBV21-1 is assigned pseudogene status. The CDR3 extends over 15 amino acids. The CDR3 sequence is CASSKARPINYGYTF. CDR3 in DNA: TGTGCCAGCAGCAAAGCGCGGCCGATTAACTATGGCTACACCTTC.

This chain uses TRBV6-5 with TRBJ2-1, with 8 bases matching TRBD2. Germline V gene lookup returns CDR1 MNHEY and CDR2 SVGAGI. The CDR3 sequence is 14 residues long. Trimming took 7 bases from V and 6 from J; bases not matched to a gene: 8. Written as DNA, the CDR3 is TGTGCCAGCACAAGAGCGGGAGCAGGCAATGAGCAGTTCTTC. Its translation is CASTRAGAGNEQFF.

This clone was seen a handful of times. The DNA of the CDR3 is TGTGCCAGAAGCGCCCTAACTAGCGGGAGGTTCACAGATACGCAGTATTTT. It encodes CARSALTSGRFTDTQYF. The chain couples TRBV5-3 to TRBJ2-3; 12 nucleotides align to TRBD2. TRBV5-3 is an ORF, with its function uncertain. The V segment lost 4 bases and the J segment 2 bases; nucleotides outside the gene matches: 8. The CDR3 loop spans 17 amino acids.

The chain joins TRBV5-5 to TRBJ1-2; 9 positions agree with TRBD1. The CDR3 consists of 16 residues. The V and J ends lost 1 base and 4 bases, in that order; junction bases with no gene match: 8. Germline V lookup: CDR1 SGHKS, CDR2 YYEKEE (reference sequence). CDR3 coding DNA: TGTGCCAGCAGCTTGCGCCGGGACAGGGAAGGCTATGGCTACACCTTC. Protein product: CASSLRRDREGYGYTF.

V usage is TRBV2 and J usage is TRBJ1-2; 8 bases match TRBD1. CDR3 length equals 17 residues. Per the germline V gene, CDR1 is SNHLY and CDR2 is FYNNEI. V gave up 7 bases and J gave up 7 bases; unmatched junction bases: 20. The CDR3: CASKPQSTGQGASGYTF. DNA for the CDR3: TGTGCCAGCAAACCCCAAAGTACCGGGCAGGGGGCGTCTGGCTACACCTTC.

The CDR3 DNA reads as TGTGCCAGCAGCCTCAGGAGGGAGACCCAGTACTTC. This gives the protein CASSLRRETQYF. This chain links TRBV14 with TRBJ2-5; possibly TRBD2 for D (5 bases). Trimming stripped 4 bases from V and 5 bases from J, with 8 bases between. CDR1 and CDR2 from the germline V gene are SGHDN and FVKESK. This CDR3 region has 12 residues.

This chain links TRBV19 with TRBJ2-5, with 9 bases lining up with TRBD2. The V gene end was trimmed by 2 bases and the J gene end by 4 bases; junction bases not matched to a gene: 2. The germline CDR1 and CDR2 sequences are LNHDA and SQIVND (reference sequence). The CDR3 is 14 residues long. The CDR3 DNA is TGTGCCAGTAGTATAAGCGGGGGGCGAGAGACCCAGTACTTC. Residues: CASSISGGRETQYF.

The genes are TRBV2 and TRBJ1-2; 7 bases match TRBD1. CDR1 is SNHLY and CDR2 is FYNNEI in the germline V gene. The CDR3 has 16 amino acids. The V gene end was trimmed by 3 bases and the J gene end by 1 base; junction bases not matched to a gene: 8. CDR3 nucleotide sequence: TGTGCCAGCAGTGACCCTCGGGACAGCTATAACTATGGCTACACCTTC. Its translation: CASSDPRDSYNYGYTF.

V gene TRBV5-1 combines with J gene TRBJ1-4; a weak D match, TRBD1 (6 bases). V lost 3 bases, J lost 4 bases, and 10 bases lay in between. Germline lookup yields CDR1 SGHRS and CDR2 YFSETQ. The CDR3 loop spans 14 amino acids. CDR3 DNA: TGCGCCAGCAGCTACAGGGCGGATAATGAAAAACTGTTTTTT. Encoded protein: CASSYRADNEKLFF.

This clone has only a few counts. The chain joins TRBV27 to TRBJ1-5, with no clear D. Germline V CDR1 and CDR2: MNHEY, SMNVEV (reference sequence). CDR3 length equals 13 residues. Trimming removed 5 bases from V and 1 base from J, with 6 bases in between. This CDR3 is CASSLESNQPQHF. CDR3 bases: TGTGCCAGCAGTCTAGAGAGCAATCAGCCCCAGCATTTT.

CDR3 nucleotide sequence: TGTGCCAGCAGCTTAGAACGGGAGGCCTCAATAGATACGCAGTATTTT. Its protein product is CASSLEREASIDTQYF. J is TRBJ2-3 and V is TRBV13, with TRBD2 identical over 7 bases. Losses at the gene ends were 1 base for V and 5 bases for J; bases not matched to a gene: 9. The germline gives CDR1 PRHDT, CDR2 FYEKMQ (reference sequence). The CDR3 has 16 residues.

The genes are TRBV28 and TRBJ1-1, with D maybe TRBD1 (5 bases). The CDR3 extends over 15 amino acids. The germline gives CDR1 MDHEN, CDR2 SYDVKM. Deletions cut 6 bases from V and 0 bases from J, with 14 bases between. The CDR3: CASSRRVPMNTEAFF. Written as DNA, the CDR3 is TGTGCCAGCAGCCGCAGGGTCCCCATGAACACTGAAGCTTTCTTT.